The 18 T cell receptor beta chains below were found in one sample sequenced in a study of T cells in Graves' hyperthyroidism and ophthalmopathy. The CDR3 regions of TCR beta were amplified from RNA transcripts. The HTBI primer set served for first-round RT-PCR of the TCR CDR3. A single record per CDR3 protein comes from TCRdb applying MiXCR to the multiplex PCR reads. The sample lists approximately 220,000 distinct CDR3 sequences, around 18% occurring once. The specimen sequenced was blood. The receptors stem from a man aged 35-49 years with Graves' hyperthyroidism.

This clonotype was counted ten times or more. The CDR3 protein is CASSLELPGGRNEQFF. CDR3 nucleotides: TGCGCCAGCAGCTTGGAGTTGCCAGGGGGTAGGAATGAGCAGTTCTTC. The rearrangement joins TRBV5-1 to TRBJ2-1, with 7 bases that match TRBD1. V lost 0 bases and J lost 7; bases outside the gene matches: 10. Per the germline V gene, CDR1 is SGHRS and CDR2 is YFSETQ. The CDR3 loop spans 16 amino acids.

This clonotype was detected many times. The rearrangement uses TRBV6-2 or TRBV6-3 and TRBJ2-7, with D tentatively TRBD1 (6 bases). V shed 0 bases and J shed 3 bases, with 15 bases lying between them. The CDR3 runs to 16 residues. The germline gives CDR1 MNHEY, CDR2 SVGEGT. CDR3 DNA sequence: TGTGCCAGCAGTTACTCGATACCGGGACAAGACTACGAGCAGTACTTC. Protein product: CASSYSIPGQDYEQYF.

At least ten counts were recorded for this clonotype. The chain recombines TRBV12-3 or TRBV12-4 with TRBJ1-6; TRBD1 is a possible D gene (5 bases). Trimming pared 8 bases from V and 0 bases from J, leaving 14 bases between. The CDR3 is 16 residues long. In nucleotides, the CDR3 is TGTGCCAGCCGTAGCGGGGGTGCCTCCTATAATTCACCCCTCCACTTT. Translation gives CASRSGGASYNSPLHF.

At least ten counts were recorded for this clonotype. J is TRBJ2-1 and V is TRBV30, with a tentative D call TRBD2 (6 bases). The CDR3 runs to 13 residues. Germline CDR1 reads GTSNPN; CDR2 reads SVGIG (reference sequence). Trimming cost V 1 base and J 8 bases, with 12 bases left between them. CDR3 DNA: TGTGCCTGGAGTGAAAGGGGAGGTCATGAGCAGTTCTTC. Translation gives CAWSERGGHEQFF.

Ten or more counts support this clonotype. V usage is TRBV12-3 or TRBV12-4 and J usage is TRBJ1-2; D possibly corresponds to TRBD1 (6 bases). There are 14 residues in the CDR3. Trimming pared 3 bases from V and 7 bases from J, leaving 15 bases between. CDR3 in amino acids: CASSFGGGVPGYTF. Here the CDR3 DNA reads TGTGCCAGCAGTTTTGGGGGCGGTGTTCCTGGCTACACCTTC.

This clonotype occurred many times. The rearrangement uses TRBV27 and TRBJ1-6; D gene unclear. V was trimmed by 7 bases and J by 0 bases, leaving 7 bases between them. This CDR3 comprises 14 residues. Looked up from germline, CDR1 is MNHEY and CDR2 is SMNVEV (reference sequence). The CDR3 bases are TGTGCCAGCAAAATAACCTCCTATAATTCACCCCTCCACTTT. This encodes CASKITSYNSPLHF.

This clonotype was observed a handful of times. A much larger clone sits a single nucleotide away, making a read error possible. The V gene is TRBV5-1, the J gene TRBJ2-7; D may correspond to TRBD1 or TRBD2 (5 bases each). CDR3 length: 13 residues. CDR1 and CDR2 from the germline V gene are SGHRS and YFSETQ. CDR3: CASSLDSGDEQHF. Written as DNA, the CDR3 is TGCGCCAGCAGCCTAGACAGCGGTGACGAGCAGCACTTC. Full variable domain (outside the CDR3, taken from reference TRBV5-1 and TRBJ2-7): KAGVTQTPRYLIKTRGQQVTLSCSPISGHRSVSWYQQTPGQGLQFLFEYFSETQRNKGNFPGRFSGRQFSNSRSEMNVSTLELGDSALYLCASSLDSGDEQHFGPGTRLTVT.

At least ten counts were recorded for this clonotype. As DNA, the CDR3 is TGTGCCAGCAGCTTAGCGTCGCAGCTCGAGCAGTACTTC. Its protein product is CASSLASQLEQYF. The V gene is TRBV7-8, the J gene TRBJ2-7; D unclear. Germline assignment: CDR1 SGHVS and CDR2 FQNEAQ. The CDR3 runs to 13 residues. The V end was cut by 0 bases, the J end by 6 bases, with 9 bases between. Together with reference TRBV7-8 and TRBJ2-7, the CDR3 gives the full variable domain: GAGVSQSPRYKVAKRGQDVALRCDPISGHVSLFWYQQALGQGPEFLTYFQNEAQLDKSGLPSDRFFAERPEGSVSTLKIQRTQQEDSAVYLCASSLASQLEQYFGPGTRLTVT.

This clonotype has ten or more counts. As DNA, the CDR3 is TGTGCCAGCAGCCCTGGACAGGGGAACCCCTATGGCTACACCTTC. Translation gives CASSPGQGNPYGYTF. The V gene is TRBV28, the J gene TRBJ1-2; 9 bases agree with TRBD1. The CDR3 covers 15 residues. The germline V gene has CDR1 MDHEN and CDR2 SYDVKM. The ends lost 6 bases at V and 4 bases at J; junction bases unmatched: 9.

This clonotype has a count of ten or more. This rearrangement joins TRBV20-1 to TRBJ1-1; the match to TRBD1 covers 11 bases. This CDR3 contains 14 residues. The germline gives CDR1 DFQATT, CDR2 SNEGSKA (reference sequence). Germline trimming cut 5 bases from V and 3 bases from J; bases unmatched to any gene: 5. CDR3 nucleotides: TGCAGTGCTGAGGACAGGGGGCAAGACACTGAAGCTTTCTTT. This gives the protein CSAEDRGQDTEAFF.

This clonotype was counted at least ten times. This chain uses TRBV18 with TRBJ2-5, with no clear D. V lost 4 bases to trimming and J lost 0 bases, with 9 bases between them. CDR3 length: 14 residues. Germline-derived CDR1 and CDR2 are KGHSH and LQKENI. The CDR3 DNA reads TGTGCCAGCTCACGGCTGACGGACCAAGAGACCCAGTACTTC. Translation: CASSRLTDQETQYF.

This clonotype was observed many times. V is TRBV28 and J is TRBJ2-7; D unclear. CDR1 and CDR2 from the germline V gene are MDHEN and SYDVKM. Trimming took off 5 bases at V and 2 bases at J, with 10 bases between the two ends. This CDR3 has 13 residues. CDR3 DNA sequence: TGTGCCAGCAGTCCTGGTGGGACCTACGAGCAGTACTTC. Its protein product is CASSPGGTYEQYF.

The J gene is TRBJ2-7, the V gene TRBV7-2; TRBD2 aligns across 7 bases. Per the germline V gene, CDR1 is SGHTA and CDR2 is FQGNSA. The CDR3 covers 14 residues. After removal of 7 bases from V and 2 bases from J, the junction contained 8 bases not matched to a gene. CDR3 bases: TGTGCCAGCAAATTTTTGGGGGGGGCCTACGAGCAGTACTTC. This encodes CASKFLGGAYEQYF.

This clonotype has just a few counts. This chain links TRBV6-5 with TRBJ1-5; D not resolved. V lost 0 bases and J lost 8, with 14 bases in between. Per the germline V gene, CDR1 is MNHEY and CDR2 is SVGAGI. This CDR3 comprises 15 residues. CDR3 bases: TGTGCCAGCAGTTACTCGATAGAAGTTTGGGAGCCCCAGCATTTT. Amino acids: CASSYSIEVWEPQHF.

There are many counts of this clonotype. CDR3 sequence reads: CRVTFGQGATMGTEAFF. In DNA, the CDR3 is TGCAGGGTAACCTTTGGACAGGGGGCGACCATGGGCACTGAAGCTTTCTTT. The chain has TRBV20-1 and TRBJ1-1; 11 bases match TRBD1. The CDR3 length is 17 residues. Germline lookup yields CDR1 DFQATT and CDR2 SNEGSKA (reference sequence).

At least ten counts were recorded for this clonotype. This chain's CDR3 is CASSPDLRGGYTF. The CDR3 nucleotides read TGTGCCAGCTCACCAGACCTCCGGGGTGGCTACACCTTC. This chain connects TRBV18 to TRBJ1-2; D unclear. Germline V lookup: CDR1 KGHSH, CDR2 LQKENI. The CDR3 extends over 13 amino acids. Trimming pared 2 bases from V and 7 bases from J, leaving 11 bases between. The full variable domain, rest sourced from reference TRBV18 and TRBJ1-2, is NAGVMQNPRHLVRRRGQEARLRCSPMKGHSHVYWYRQLPEEGLKFMVYLQKENIIDESGMPKERFSAEFPKEGPSILRIQQVVRGDSAAYFCASSPDLRGGYTFGSGTRLTVV.

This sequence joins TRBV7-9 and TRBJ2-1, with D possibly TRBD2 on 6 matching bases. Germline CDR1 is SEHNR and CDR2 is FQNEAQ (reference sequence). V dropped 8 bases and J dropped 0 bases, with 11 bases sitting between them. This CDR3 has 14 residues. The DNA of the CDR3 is TGTGCCAGCTGCGGGGTGAGCTCCTACAATGAGCAGTTCTTC. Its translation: CASCGVSSYNEQFF.

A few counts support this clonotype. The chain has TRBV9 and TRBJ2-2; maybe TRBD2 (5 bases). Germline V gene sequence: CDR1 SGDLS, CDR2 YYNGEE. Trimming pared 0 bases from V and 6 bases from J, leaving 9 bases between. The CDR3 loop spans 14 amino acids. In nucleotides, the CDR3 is TGTGCCAGCAGCGTAGGGAGAGGGTCCGGGGAGCTGTTTTTT. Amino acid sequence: CASSVGRGSGELFF.